This TCR beta chain was sequenced for a study of blood T cell repertoires in COVID-19. Study background: Samples representing acute and convalescent COVID-19 were sourced from the United States, Italy and Spain.

Original data processing: Scientists estimated how many nucleated cells there were by amplifying reference gene primers. Sequencing used immunoSEQ multiplex PCR; TCRdb keeps in-frame clones, though not all of them. V, J and clone size derive from that table, while D and trimming were established from the DNA sequence. The profile covers 150,000 to 200,000 clones, with 70% to 90% appearing a single time and approximately 8.2% taken by the ten largest. Germline values: CDR1 SGHRS, CDR2 YFSETQ. The junction had 6 bases not matched to a gene; V was cut back by 4 bases and J by 3 bases. The CDR3 sequence is 18 residues long. Seattle cases were enrolled at active infection and followed longitudinally.

This receptor was taken from a woman over 75 with COVID-19, enrolled during active disease. The chain links TRBV5-1 to TRBJ2-2; 16 bases align to TRBD2. Sequencing was carried out using peripheral blood. The CDR3 sequence is CASSRGTSGRADTGELFF. CDR3 in DNA: TGCGCCAGCAGCCGCGGGACTAGCGGGAGGGCCGACACCGGGGAGCTGTTTTTT.